This T cell receptor (beta chain) appears in the sequencing data of a study of T and B cells in COVID-19 patients. Study summary: Critical illness requiring mechanical ventilation or extracorporeal membrane oxygenation affected 12 of 20 active-infection patients.

Whole-study results and caveats: Few blood samples existed from mildly ill patients during symptoms or early in severe cases. In COVID-19 patients, T cell receptor beta variable and joining gene use was reportedly strongly skewed.

From blood, roughly 220-550 ng of genomic DNA served as TRB template. Multiplex PCR with BIOMED2 TRB-A/B primer pools amplified TRB rearrangements. Each CDR3 protein is one row after TCRdb ran MiXCR on the multiplex PCR reads. The table has about 1,600 distinct CDR3 sequences, roughly 29% seen once; the top ten hold about 80%. V shed 1 base and J shed 2 bases, with 12 bases lying between them. From germline, CDR1 is MNHNS and CDR2 SASEGT. The CDR3 runs to 16 residues. About this clonotype: Its antigen is undetermined.

The genes are TRBV6-1 and TRBJ2-1; a weak D match, TRBD2 (5 bases). Sequenced sample: blood. The sequence was obtained from a human donor with active COVID-19. In DNA, the CDR3 is TGTGCCAGCAGTGAAGACGGGCGAGGGACCTACAATGAGCAGTTCTTC. Amino acid sequence: CASSEDGRGTYNEQFF.